This TCR beta chain emerged from a study of T cell responses to AZD1222 COVID-19 vaccine. At the level of the study: Combined were second doses at about 4 or about 12 weeks.

The CDR3 is 13 amino acids. The germline V gene has CDR1 SQVTM and CDR2 ANQGSEA. Trimming shortened V by 4 bases and J by 4 bases, and 14 bases separated the two germline ends. To note about this clone: As yet, its antigen is unknown.

Study-wide results and caveats: After two AZD1222 doses, spike-specific TCR breadth and depth rose versus day 0.

Data came from immunoSEQ multiplex PCR; TCRdb stores just in-frame clones and leaves some out. The sample consists of around 150,000 clones, about 90% of them appearing once. This chain connects TRBV29-1 to TRBJ2-7; D not resolved. This specimen consisted of peripheral blood, obtained on day 0 of AZD1222 vaccination. The sequence was collected from an adult in good health. DNA of the CDR3: TGCAGCGTTGCCCCTTCTGGTGTTTACGAGCAGTACTTC. Encoded protein: CSVAPSGVYEQYF.